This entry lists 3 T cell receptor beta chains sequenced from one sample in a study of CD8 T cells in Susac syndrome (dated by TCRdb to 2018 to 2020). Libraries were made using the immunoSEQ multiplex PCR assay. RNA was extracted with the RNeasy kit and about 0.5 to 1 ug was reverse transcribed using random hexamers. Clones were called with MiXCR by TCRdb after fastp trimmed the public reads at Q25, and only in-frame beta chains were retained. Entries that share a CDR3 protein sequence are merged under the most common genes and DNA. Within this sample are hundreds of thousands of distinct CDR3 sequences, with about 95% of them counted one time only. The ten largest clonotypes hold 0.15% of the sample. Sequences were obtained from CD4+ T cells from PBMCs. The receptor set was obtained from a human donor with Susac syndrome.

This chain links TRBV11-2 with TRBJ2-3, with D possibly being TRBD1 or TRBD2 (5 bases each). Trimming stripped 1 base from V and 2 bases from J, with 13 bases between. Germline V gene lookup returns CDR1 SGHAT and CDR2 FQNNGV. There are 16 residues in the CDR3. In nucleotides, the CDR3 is TGTGCCAGCAGCTTAGGAGGGGCTAGCAACACAGATACGCAGTATTTT. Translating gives CASSLGGASNTDTQYF.

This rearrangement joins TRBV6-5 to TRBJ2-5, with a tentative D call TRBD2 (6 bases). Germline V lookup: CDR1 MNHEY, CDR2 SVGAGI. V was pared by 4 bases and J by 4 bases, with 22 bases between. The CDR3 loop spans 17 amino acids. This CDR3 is CASSSSMRSSEGETQYF. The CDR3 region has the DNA TGTGCCAGCAGTTCGAGCATGCGATCTAGCGAAGGAGAGACCCAGTACTTC.

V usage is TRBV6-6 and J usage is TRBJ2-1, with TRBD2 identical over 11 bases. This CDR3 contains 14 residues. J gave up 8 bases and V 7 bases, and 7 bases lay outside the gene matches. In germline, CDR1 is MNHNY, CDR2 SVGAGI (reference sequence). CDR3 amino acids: CASIFSGGAYEQFF. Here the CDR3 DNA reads TGTGCCAGCATTTTTAGCGGGGGGGCGTATGAGCAGTTCTTC.